This is a list of T cell receptor beta chains from one sample in a study of T-cell reconstitution after alpha-beta-depleted transplantation in children. TCRdb re-called the PCR reads with MiXCR, one entry per CDR3 protein. The sample lists some 450,000 distinct CDR3 sequences; over 40% were seen once. The sample consisted of PBMCs, taken before TCRalphabeta/CD19-depleted stem cell transplant. These receptors came from a girl aged 2 to 10 with aplastic anemia, due to receive a stem cell transplant. The CDR3 runs from the conserved cysteine through the conserved F or W.

>TRBJ1-4|TRBV5-1
CASSRFGMGEKLFF
>TRBJ2-3|TRBV11-2
CASSTGTRDTQYF
>TRBJ2-5|TRBV12-3/TRBV12-4
CASSLPGGTETQYF
>TRBJ2-5|TRBV10-3
CAISGAGGQETQYF
>TRBJ2-7|TRBV7-9
CASSLARTAPNEQYF
>TRBJ2-3|TRBV12-3/TRBV12-4
CASSTVASDTQYF
>TRBJ2-7|TRBV6-5
CASSYDGYEQYF
>TRBJ1-5|TRBV20-1
CSARGPGDGQPQHF
>TRBJ1-5|TRBV30
CAWSTSHSNQPQHF
>TRBJ2-7|TRBV28
CASSPGPSAAYEQYF
>TRBJ2-3|TRBV19
CASSIVDNTDTQYF
>TRBJ2-5|TRBV20-1
CSARDEAGWGREETQYF
>TRBJ2-3|TRBV10-1
CASSEPSGSNRDTQYF
>TRBJ1-2|TRBV20-1
CSATRGQMAGGYTF
>TRBJ2-2|TRBV24-1
CATGGSGIGELFF
>TRBJ2-5|TRBV10-2
CASSEGQGWKETQYF
>TRBJ1-2|TRBV11-2
CASSYLQESYGYTF
>TRBJ2-1|TRBV20-1
CSAPMANEQFF
>TRBJ2-1|TRBV6-1
CASRPGLAGQSPNDNEQFF
>TRBJ2-7|TRBV5-6
CASSLVGQGYEQYF
>TRBJ1-6|TRBV6-2/TRBV6-3
CASGRNRPDSPLHF
>TRBJ2-7|TRBV20-1
CSAGTGPSSYEQYF
>TRBJ2-1|TRBV2
CASCPSSYNEQFF
>TRBJ2-3|TRBV3-1
CACSQSPGPTDTQYF
>TRBJ2-5|TRBV7-9
CASSFDRAIRETQYF
>TRBJ1-4|TRBV7-9
CASSLEKKLFF
>TRBJ1-2|TRBV25-1
CASSAGQVAGNYGYTF